These T cell receptor beta chains were read from a single sample in a study of T cell responses to AZD1222 COVID-19 vaccine. Profiling relied on immunoSEQ multiplex PCR, and the TCRdb table lists in-frame clones only, not all of them. The sample carries 66,000 or so clones, about four fifths recorded once. Specimen: peripheral blood, collected on day 0 of MenACWY control vaccination. The receptors stem from an adult in good health. Both conserved end residues are part of each CDR3. Fields, in order: clone size, V gene, J gene, D gene, CDR3 protein, CDR3 DNA. D genes are given only for firm matches. Clone size is not always given. Where it is, it says once, few, many or a class for expanded clones.

size: .; V: TRBV6-5; J: TRBJ1-1; D: .; CDR3: CASSPGVLNTEAFF; DNA: TGTGCCAGCAGTCCAGGGGTGCTGAACACTGAAGCTTTCTTT
size: .; V: TRBV28; J: TRBJ1-2; D: .; CDR3: CASRSWDYGYTF; DNA: TGTGCCAGCAGGTCCTGGGACTATGGCTACACCTTC
size: few; V: TRBV7-2; J: TRBJ1-2; D: TRBD1; CDR3: CASSPGQAQGYTF; DNA: TGTGCCAGCAGCCCCGGACAGGCACAGGGCTACACCTTC
size: few; V: TRBV2; J: TRBJ2-4; D: TRBD1; CDR3: CASRQGEDKNIQYF; DNA: TGTGCCAGCAGGCAGGGGGAAGACAAAAACATTCAGTACTTC
size: .; V: TRBV19; J: TRBJ2-1; D: TRBD2; CDR3: CASGRGASYNEQFF; DNA: TGTGCCAGTGGGCGGGGGGCCTCCTACAATGAGCAGTTCTTC
size: .; V: TRBV2; J: TRBJ1-2; D: TRBD1; CDR3: CARNSGTGGHGYTF; DNA: TGTGCCAGGAATTCCGGGACAGGGGGCCACGGCTACACCTTC
size: .; V: TRBV7-9; J: TRBJ1-2; D: .; CDR3: CASSFEGDSLGYTF; DNA: TGTGCCAGCAGCTTTGAGGGAGATTCGTTGGGCTACACCTTC
size: .; V: TRBV7-7; J: TRBJ1-6; D: .; CDR3: CASSLATSPLHF; DNA: TGTGCTAGCAGCTTAGCGACTTCACCCCTCCACTTT
size: .; V: TRBV7-9; J: TRBJ2-7; D: .; CDR3: CASSLDGPYEQYF; DNA: TGTGCCAGCAGCTTAGATGGGCCCTACGAGCAGTACTTC
size: .; V: TRBV30; J: TRBJ1-2; D: .; CDR3: CACQGIGYTF; DNA: TGTGCCTGCCAAGGGATTGGCTACACCTTC
size: .; V: TRBV2; J: TRBJ1-2; D: TRBD1; CDR3: CASNPPGQGDYGYTF; DNA: TGTGCCAGCAATCCCCCGGGACAGGGTGACTATGGCTACACCTTC
size: .; V: TRBV29-1; J: TRBJ1-1; D: .; CDR3: CSARGGTGLTEAFF; DNA: TGCAGCGCACGGGGTGGCACTGGGTTGACTGAAGCTTTCTTT
size: .; V: TRBV12-3/TRBV12-4; J: TRBJ1-1; D: .; CDR3: CASSLAPGSEAFF; DNA: TGTGCCAGCAGTTTAGCCCCGGGGAGTGAAGCTTTCTTT
size: few; V: TRBV7-2; J: TRBJ1-2; D: TRBD1; CDR3: CASSLTPGRQGLYGYTF; DNA: TGTGCCAGCAGCTTGACCCCCGGCCGACAGGGACTCTATGGCTACACCTTC
size: once; V: TRBV7-8; J: TRBJ1-2; D: .; CDR3: CASSLGKGYGYTF; DNA: TGTGCCAGCAGCTTAGGGAAGGGCTATGGCTACACCTTC
size: few; V: TRBV7-6; J: TRBJ1-3; D: TRBD1; CDR3: CASSLATGQAFSGNTIYF; DNA: TGTGCCAGCAGCTTAGCCACCGGACAGGCCTTCTCTGGAAACACCATATATTTT
size: few; V: TRBV30; J: TRBJ1-1; D: .; CDR3: CAWSVKFLGDAFF; DNA: TGTGCCTGGAGTGTTAAGTTTCTGGGTGACGCTTTCTTT
size: .; V: TRBV30; J: TRBJ1-3; D: .; CDR3: CARSSSGNTIYF; DNA: TGTGCCAGGAGCAGCTCTGGAAACACCATATATTTT
size: .; V: TRBV11-2; J: TRBJ2-1; D: .; CDR3: CASSLDGEQFF; DNA: TGTGCCAGCAGCTTAGATGGGGAGCAGTTCTTC
size: .; V: TRBV12-3/TRBV12-4; J: TRBJ2-5; D: .; CDR3: CASSGRETQYF; DNA: TGTGCCAGCAGCGGAAGAGAGACCCAGTACTTC
size: few; V: TRBV6-5; J: TRBJ2-7; D: TRBD2; CDR3: CASSSPVREGTYEQYF; DNA: TGTGCCAGCAGTTCCCCCGTGAGGGAGGGGACCTACGAGCAGTACTTC
size: .; V: TRBV3-1/TRBV3-2; J: TRBJ2-5; D: TRBD2; CDR3: CASSQIRASGVRGETQYF; DNA: TGTGCCAGCAGCCAAATTCGGGCTAGCGGGGTTCGGGGGGAGACCCAGTACTTC
size: .; V: TRBV6-5; J: TRBJ1-2; D: .; CDR3: CASSRDGGYTF; DNA: TGTGCCAGCAGTAGAGACGGCGGCTACACCTTC
size: .; V: TRBV7-2; J: TRBJ1-5; D: .; CDR3: CASSLRRGSQPQHF; DNA: TGTGCCAGCAGCTTAAGGAGGGGGAGTCAGCCCCAGCATTTT
size: .; V: TRBV11-3; J: TRBJ2-1; D: .; CDR3: CASSHRSSSYNEQFF; DNA: TGTGCCAGCAGCCACCGGTCCTCATCCTACAATGAGCAGTTCTTC
size: once; V: TRBV4-3; J: TRBJ2-1; D: .; CDR3: CASSHSLRNEQFF; DNA: TGCGCCAGCAGCCACTCCCTGAGAAATGAGCAGTTCTTC
size: .; V: TRBV5-4; J: TRBJ1-2; D: TRBD1; CDR3: CASSLAKTGVNYGYTF; DNA: TGTGCCAGCAGCTTGGCTAAGACAGGGGTTAACTATGGCTACACCTTC
size: .; V: TRBV7-3; J: TRBJ2-5; D: .; CDR3: CASSLGVGETQYF; DNA: TGTGCCAGCAGCTTAGGGGTTGGAGAGACCCAGTACTTC
size: .; V: TRBV18; J: TRBJ2-3; D: TRBD1; CDR3: CASSRSRQGADTQYF; DNA: TGTGCCAGCTCTCGCAGCCGACAGGGTGCAGATACGCAGTATTTT
size: .; V: TRBV5-6; J: TRBJ2-1; D: .; CDR3: CASSQWDYNEQFF; DNA: TGTGCCAGCAGCCAATGGGATTACAATGAGCAGTTCTTC
size: .; V: TRBV7-8; J: TRBJ1-5; D: .; CDR3: CASSLGSWQPQHF; DNA: TGTGCCAGCAGCTTAGGTTCTTGGCAGCCCCAGCATTTT
size: .; V: TRBV5-1; J: TRBJ1-1; D: TRBD1; CDR3: CASSQGGFVGTEAFF; DNA: TGCGCCAGCAGCCAGGGGGGCTTTGTGGGCACTGAAGCTTTCTTT
size: once; V: TRBV2; J: TRBJ1-2; D: .; CDR3: CASSVDLKKGYTF; DNA: TGTGCCAGCAGTGTTGACCTCAAGAAGGGCTACACCTTC
size: .; V: TRBV6-6; J: TRBJ2-7; D: TRBD2; CDR3: CASSSPGLVSYEQYF; DNA: TGTGCCAGCAGCTCCCCGGGACTAGTTTCCTACGAGCAGTACTTC
size: .; V: TRBV5-4; J: TRBJ1-2; D: .; CDR3: CASSLGLGTDYGYTF; DNA: TGTGCCAGCAGCTTGGGGCTCGGGACTGACTATGGCTACACCTTC
size: .; V: TRBV2; J: TRBJ2-3; D: .; CDR3: CASRAGRPGADTQYF; DNA: TGTGCCAGCAGGGCGGGCCGCCCTGGGGCAGATACGCAGTATTTT
size: .; V: TRBV18; J: TRBJ2-7; D: .; CDR3: CASSREFIYEQYF; DNA: TGTGCCAGCTCACGGGAGTTCATATACGAGCAGTACTTC
size: .; V: TRBV5-1; J: TRBJ2-5; D: .; CDR3: CASSRGDRQQETQYF; DNA: TGCGCCAGCAGCAGGGGGGACAGACAACAAGAGACCCAGTACTTC
size: once; V: TRBV29-1; J: TRBJ1-3; D: .; CDR3: CSVAYSVWTDTIYF; DNA: TGCAGCGTCGCCTACTCCGTCTGGACGGACACCATATATTTT
size: .; V: TRBV7-8; J: TRBJ2-2; D: .; CDR3: CASSLEGPTGRLSGELFF; DNA: TGTGCCAGCAGCTTAGAAGGCCCCACAGGGAGGTTAAGCGGGGAGCTGTTTTTT
size: .; V: TRBV11-1; J: TRBJ2-3; D: TRBD2; CDR3: CASSSGLAGDTQYF; DNA: TGTGCCAGCAGTTCTGGACTAGCGGGAGATACGCAGTATTTT
size: .; V: TRBV5-1; J: TRBJ2-2; D: .; CDR3: CASTPVGSSGELFF; DNA: TGCGCCAGCACCCCGGTAGGTTCATCCGGGGAGCTGTTTTTT
size: .; V: TRBV6-1; J: TRBJ2-2; D: .; CDR3: CASSAGRLANTGELFF; DNA: TGTGCCAGCAGTGCGGGTAGGCTAGCGAACACCGGGGAGCTGTTTTTT
size: .; V: TRBV5-4; J: TRBJ1-1; D: .; CDR3: CASSQGGNTEAFF; DNA: TGTGCCAGCAGCCAGGGAGGGAACACTGAAGCTTTCTTT
size: once; V: TRBV7-8; J: TRBJ2-1; D: .; CDR3: CASSLRDPKVPQFF; DNA: TGTGCCAGCAGCCTCCGGGACCCCAAAGTCCCGCAGTTCTTC
size: .; V: TRBV7-2; J: TRBJ1-2; D: .; CDR3: CASSPRQAEGYGYTF; DNA: TGTGCCAGCAGCCCTCGACAGGCTGAGGGCTATGGCTACACCTTC
size: .; V: TRBV28; J: TRBJ2-3; D: .; CDR3: CASSLGSSTDTQYF; DNA: TGTGCCAGCAGTTTAGGATCCAGCACAGATACGCAGTATTTT
size: .; V: TRBV9; J: TRBJ2-1; D: .; CDR3: CASSVGGQPHEQFF; DNA: TGTGCCAGCAGCGTAGGAGGCCAGCCCCATGAGCAGTTCTTC
size: once; V: TRBV6-6; J: TRBJ1-6; D: TRBD1; CDR3: CASRTGNNSPLHF; DNA: TGTGCCAGCCGGACAGGGAATAATTCACCCCTCCACTTT
size: .; V: TRBV5-6; J: TRBJ1-6; D: TRBD1; CDR3: CASSYGGTGVSPLHF; DNA: TGTGCCAGCAGCTACGGCGGGACAGGGGTTTCACCCCTCCACTTT
size: .; V: TRBV28; J: TRBJ1-5; D: .; CDR3: CATRQGLGPQHF; DNA: TGTGCCACTCGGCAGGGGCTTGGGCCCCAGCATTTT
size: .; V: TRBV7-6; J: TRBJ2-7; D: .; CDR3: CASSLGRNSYEQYF; DNA: TGTGCCAGCAGCTTAGGCAGGAACTCCTACGAGCAGTACTTC
size: few; V: TRBV5-1; J: TRBJ2-5; D: .; CDR3: CASSRGGQGRQETQYF; DNA: TGCGCCAGCAGTCGCGGGGGCCAGGGGCGCCAAGAGACCCAGTACTTC
size: few; V: TRBV3-1/TRBV3-2; J: TRBJ2-7; D: TRBD2; CDR3: CASSQRGTSGSYEQYF; DNA: TGTGCCAGCAGCCAAAGAGGGACTAGCGGGAGCTACGAGCAGTACTTC
size: .; V: TRBV30; J: TRBJ2-5; D: .; CDR3: CAWRRGYQETQYF; DNA: TGTGCCTGGAGGCGGGGTTACCAAGAGACCCAGTACTTC